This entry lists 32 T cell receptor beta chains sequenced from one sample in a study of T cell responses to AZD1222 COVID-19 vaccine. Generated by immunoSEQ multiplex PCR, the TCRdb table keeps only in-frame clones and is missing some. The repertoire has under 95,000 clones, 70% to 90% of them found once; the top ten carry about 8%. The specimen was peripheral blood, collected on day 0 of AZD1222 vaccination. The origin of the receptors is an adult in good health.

CDR3 sequence: CASSFAPGQGYGYTF. In DNA, the CDR3 is TGTGCCAGCAGCTTCGCTCCGGGACAGGGCTATGGCTACACCTTC. The V call is TRBV7-2, the J call TRBJ1-2; 9 bases line up with TRBD1. The CDR3 is 15 amino acids. The ends lost 3 bases at V and 4 bases at J; junction bases unmatched: 6. Germline V lookup: CDR1 SGHTA, CDR2 FQGNSA.

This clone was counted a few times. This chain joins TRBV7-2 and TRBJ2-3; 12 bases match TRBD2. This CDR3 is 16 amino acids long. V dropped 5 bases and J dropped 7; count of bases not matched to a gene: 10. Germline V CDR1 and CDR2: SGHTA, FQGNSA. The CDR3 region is CASSQSSGRALNTQYF. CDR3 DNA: TGTGCCAGCAGCCAGTCTAGCGGGAGGGCTCTAAATACGCAGTATTTT. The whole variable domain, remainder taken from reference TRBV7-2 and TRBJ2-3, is GAGVSQSPSNKVTEKGKDVELRCDPISGHTALYWYRQSLGQGLEFLIYFQGNSAPDKSGLPSDRFSAERTGGSVSTLTIQRTQQEDSAVYLCASSQSSGRALNTQYFGPGTRLTVL.

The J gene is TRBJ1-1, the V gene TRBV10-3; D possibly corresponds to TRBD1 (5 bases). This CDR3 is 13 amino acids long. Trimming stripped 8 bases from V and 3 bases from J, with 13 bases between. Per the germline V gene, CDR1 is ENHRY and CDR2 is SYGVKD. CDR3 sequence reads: CAISRDGDTEAFF. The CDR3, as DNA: TGTGCCATCTCCCGGGACGGGGACACTGAAGCTTTCTTT.

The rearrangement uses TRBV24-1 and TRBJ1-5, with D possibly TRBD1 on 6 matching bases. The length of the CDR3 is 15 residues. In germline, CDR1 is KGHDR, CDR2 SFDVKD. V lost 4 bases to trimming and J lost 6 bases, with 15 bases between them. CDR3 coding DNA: TGTGCCACCAGTGACACTGAGGGGGGGCTTCAGCCCCAGCATTTT. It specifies CATSDTEGGLQPQHF.

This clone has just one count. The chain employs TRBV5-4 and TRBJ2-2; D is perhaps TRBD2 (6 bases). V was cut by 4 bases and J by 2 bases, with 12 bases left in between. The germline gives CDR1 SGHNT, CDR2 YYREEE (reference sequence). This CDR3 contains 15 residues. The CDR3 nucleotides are TGTGCCAGCAGCCAGGAGGAGGGTAACACCGGGGAGCTGTTTTTT. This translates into CASSQEEGNTGELFF. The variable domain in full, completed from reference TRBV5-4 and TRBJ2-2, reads ETGVTQSPTHLIKTRGQQVTLRCSSQSGHNTVSWYQQALGQGPQFIFQYYREEENGRGNFPPRFSGLQFPNYSSELNVNALELDDSALYLCASSQEEGNTGELFFGEGSRLTVL.

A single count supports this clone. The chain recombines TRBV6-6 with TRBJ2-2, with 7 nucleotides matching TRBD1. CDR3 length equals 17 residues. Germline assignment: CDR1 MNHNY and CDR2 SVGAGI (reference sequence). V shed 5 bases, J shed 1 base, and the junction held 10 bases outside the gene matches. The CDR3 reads CASSPTLGQENTGELFF. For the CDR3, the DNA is TGTGCCAGCAGTCCTACCCTTGGACAGGAGAACACCGGGGAGCTGTTTTTT.

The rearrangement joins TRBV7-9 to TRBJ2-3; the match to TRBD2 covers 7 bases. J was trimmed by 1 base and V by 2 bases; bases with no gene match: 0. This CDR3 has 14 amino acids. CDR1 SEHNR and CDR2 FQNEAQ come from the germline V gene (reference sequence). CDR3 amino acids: CASSLLAGTDTQYF. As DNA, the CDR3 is TGTGCCAGCAGCTTACTAGCGGGCACAGATACGCAGTATTTT.

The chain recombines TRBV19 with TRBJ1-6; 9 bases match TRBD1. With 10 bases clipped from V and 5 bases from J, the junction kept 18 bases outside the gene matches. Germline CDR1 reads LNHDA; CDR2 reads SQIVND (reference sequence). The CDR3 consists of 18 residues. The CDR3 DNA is TGTGCCACCAAGGGCCCCGGGACAGGGAGGTCCGATAATTCACCCCTCCACTTT. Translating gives CATKGPGTGRSDNSPLHF.

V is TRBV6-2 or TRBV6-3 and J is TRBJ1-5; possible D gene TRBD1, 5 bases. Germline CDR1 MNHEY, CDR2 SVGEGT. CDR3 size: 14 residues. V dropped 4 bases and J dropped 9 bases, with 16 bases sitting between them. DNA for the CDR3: TGTGCCAGCAGTTCCCTGGGACGCCTAACGCCCCAGCATTTT. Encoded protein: CASSSLGRLTPQHF.

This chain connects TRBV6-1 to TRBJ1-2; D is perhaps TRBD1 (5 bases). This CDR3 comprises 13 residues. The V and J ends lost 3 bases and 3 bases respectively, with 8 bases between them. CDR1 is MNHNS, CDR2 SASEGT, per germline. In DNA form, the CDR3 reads TGTGCCAGCAGTGAGGGGGGGTACTATGGCTACACCTTC. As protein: CASSEGGYYGYTF.

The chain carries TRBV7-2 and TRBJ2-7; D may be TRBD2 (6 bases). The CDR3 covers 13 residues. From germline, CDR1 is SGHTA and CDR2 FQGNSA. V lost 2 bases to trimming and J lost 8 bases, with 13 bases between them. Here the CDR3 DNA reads TGTGCCAGCAGCTTAAACCCACGGGAGAAGCAGTACTTC. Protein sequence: CASSLNPREKQYF.

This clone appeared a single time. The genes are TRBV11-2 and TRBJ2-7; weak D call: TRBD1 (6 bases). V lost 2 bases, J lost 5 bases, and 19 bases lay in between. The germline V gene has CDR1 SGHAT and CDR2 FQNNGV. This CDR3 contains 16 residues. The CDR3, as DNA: TGTGCCAGCAGCTTAATCTCAGCAGGGGCGGTGGACGAGCAGTACTTC. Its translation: CASSLISAGAVDEQYF.

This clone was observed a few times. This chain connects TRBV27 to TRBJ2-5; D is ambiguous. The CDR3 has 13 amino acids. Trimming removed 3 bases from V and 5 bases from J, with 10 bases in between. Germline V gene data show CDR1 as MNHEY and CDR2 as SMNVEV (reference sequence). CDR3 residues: CASSFGVGETQYF. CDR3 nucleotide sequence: TGTGCCAGCAGTTTCGGTGTGGGGGAGACCCAGTACTTC.

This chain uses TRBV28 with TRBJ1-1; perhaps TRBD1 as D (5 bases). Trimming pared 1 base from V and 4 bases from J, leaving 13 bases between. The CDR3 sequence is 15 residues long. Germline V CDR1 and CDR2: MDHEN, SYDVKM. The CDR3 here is CASSLSWGIGTEAFF. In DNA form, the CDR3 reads TGTGCCAGCAGTTTATCCTGGGGGATAGGCACTGAAGCTTTCTTT. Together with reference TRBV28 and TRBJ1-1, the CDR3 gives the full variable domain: DVKVTQSSRYLVKRTGEKVFLECVQDMDHENMFWYRQDPGLGLRLIYFSYDVKMKEKGDIPEGYSVSREKKERFSLILESASTNQTSMYLCASSLSWGIGTEAFFGQGTRLTVV.

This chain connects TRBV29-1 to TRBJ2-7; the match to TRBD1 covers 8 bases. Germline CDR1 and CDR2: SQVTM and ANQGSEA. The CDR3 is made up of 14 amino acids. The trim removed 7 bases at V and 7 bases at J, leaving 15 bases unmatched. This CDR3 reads CSAKDRDRFWEQYF. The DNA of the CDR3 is TGCAGCGCCAAGGACAGGGACCGGTTTTGGGAGCAGTACTTC.

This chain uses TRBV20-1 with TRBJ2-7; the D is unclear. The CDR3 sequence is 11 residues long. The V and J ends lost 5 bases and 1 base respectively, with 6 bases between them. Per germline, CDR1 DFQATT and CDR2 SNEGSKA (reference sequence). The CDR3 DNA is TGCAGTGCTCCCCATTCCTACGAGCAGTACTTC. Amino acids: CSAPHSYEQYF.

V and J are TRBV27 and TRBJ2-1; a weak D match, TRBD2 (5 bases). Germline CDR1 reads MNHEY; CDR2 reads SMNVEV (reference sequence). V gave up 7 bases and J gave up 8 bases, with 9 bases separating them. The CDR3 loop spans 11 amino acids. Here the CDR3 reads CASKTGDEQFF. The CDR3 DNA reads TGTGCCAGCAAGACCGGGGATGAGCAGTTCTTC.

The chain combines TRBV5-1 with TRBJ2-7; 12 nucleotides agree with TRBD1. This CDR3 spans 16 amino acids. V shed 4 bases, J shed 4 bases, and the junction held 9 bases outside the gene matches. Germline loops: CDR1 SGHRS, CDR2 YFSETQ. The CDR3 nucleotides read TGCGCCAGCAGCCCCGAGGGGACAGGGGGCCGGTACGAGCAGTACTTC. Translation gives CASSPEGTGGRYEQYF.

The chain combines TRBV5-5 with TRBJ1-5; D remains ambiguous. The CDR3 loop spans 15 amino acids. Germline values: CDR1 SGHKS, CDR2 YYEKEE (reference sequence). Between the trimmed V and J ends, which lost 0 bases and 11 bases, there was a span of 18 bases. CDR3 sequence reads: CASSLGYTSISAQHF. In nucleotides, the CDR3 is TGTGCCAGCAGCTTGGGTTACACATCTATTTCGGCCCAGCATTTT.

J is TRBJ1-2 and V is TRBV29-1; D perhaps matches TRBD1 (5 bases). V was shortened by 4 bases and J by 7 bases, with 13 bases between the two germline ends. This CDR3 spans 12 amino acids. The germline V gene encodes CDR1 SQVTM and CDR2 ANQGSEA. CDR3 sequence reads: CSVGEAGGGYTF. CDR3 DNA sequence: TGCAGCGTTGGGGAAGCGGGGGGTGGCTACACCTTC. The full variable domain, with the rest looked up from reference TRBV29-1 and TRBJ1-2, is SAVISQKPSRDICQRGTSLTIQCQVDSQVTMMFWYRQQPGQSLTLIATANQGSEATYESGFVIDKFPISRPNLTFSTLTVSNMSPEDSSIYLCSVGEAGGGYTFGSGTRLTVV.

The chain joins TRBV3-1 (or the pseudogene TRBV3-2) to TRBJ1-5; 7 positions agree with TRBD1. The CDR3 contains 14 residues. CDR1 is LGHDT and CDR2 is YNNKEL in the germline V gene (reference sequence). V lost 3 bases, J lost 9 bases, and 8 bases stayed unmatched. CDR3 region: CASSHGQVMLPQHF. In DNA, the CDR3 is TGTGCCAGCAGCCATGGACAGGTGATGCTGCCCCAGCATTTT.

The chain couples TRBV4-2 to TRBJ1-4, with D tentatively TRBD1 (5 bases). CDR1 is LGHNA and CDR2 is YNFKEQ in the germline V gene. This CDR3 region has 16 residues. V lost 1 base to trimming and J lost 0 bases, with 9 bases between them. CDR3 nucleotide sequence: TGTGCCAGCAGCCAAGTGAAGACAGCAACTAATGAAAAACTGTTTTTT. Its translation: CASSQVKTATNEKLFF.

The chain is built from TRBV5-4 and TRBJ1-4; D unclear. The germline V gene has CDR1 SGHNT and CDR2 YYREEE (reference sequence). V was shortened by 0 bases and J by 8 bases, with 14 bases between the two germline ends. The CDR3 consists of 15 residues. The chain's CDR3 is CASSLGGEAGEKLFF. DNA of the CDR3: TGTGCCAGCAGCTTGGGAGGAGAGGCTGGGGAAAAACTGTTTTTT.

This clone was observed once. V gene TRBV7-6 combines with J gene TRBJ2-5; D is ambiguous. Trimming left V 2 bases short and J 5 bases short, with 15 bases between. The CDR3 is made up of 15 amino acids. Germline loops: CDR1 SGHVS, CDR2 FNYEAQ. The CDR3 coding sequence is TGTGCCAGCAGCTTAACAACTCCCGGGCGGGAGACCCAGTACTTC. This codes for CASSLTTPGRETQYF.

This CDR3 reads CASSDQGSSYEQYF. CDR3 in DNA: TGTGCCAGCTCCGACCAGGGGAGCTCCTACGAGCAGTACTTC. The rearrangement joins TRBV9 to TRBJ2-7, with D perhaps TRBD1 (6 bases). Looked up from germline, CDR1 is SGDLS and CDR2 is YYNGEE. Trimming removed 7 bases from V and 0 bases from J, with 14 bases in between. The length of the CDR3 is 14 residues.

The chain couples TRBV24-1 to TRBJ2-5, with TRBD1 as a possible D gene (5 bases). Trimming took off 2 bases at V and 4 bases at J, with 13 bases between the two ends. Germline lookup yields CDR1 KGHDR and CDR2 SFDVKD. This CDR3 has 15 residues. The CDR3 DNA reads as TGTGCCACCAGTGATTCCCCCGGGCAGGGAGAGACCCAGTACTTC. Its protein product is CATSDSPGQGETQYF.

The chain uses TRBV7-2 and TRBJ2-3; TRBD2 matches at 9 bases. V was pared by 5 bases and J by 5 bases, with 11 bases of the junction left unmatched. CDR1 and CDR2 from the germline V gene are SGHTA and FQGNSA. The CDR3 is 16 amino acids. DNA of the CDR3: TGTGCCAGCAGCCCCCCCCCGCGGGAGGGAGGAGATACGCAGTATTTT. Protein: CASSPPPREGGDTQYF.

CDR3 coding DNA: TGCGCCAGCAGCTCCGGGACAGGGATTAATGGCTACACCTTC. Protein product: CASSSGTGINGYTF. The J gene is TRBJ1-2, the V gene TRBV5-1; TRBD1 matches 9 bases. CDR3 size: 14 residues. CDR1 SGHRS and CDR2 YFSETQ come from the germline V gene. V shed 3 bases, J shed 6 bases, and the junction held 6 bases outside the gene matches.

CDR3 in DNA: TGTGCCAGCAGTCACCACTCGGACAGGGCGCAGCCCCAGCATTTT. Its translation: CASSHHSDRAQPQHF. This chain connects TRBV28 to TRBJ1-5, with 8 bases aligning to TRBD1. This CDR3 is built from 15 residues. From germline, CDR1 is MDHEN and CDR2 SYDVKM. V lost 5 bases, J lost 7 bases, and 10 bases stayed unmatched.

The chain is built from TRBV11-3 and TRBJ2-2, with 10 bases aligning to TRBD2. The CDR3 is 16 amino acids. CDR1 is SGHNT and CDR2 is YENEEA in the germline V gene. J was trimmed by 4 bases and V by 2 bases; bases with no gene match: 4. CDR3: CASSLYTSGTTGELFF. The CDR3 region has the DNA TGTGCCAGCAGCTTATATACTAGCGGGACCACCGGGGAGCTGTTTTTT. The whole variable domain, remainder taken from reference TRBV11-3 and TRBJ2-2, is EAGVVQSPRYKIIEKKQPVAFWCNPISGHNTLYWYLQNLGQGPELLIRYENEEAVDDSQLPKDRFSAERLKGVDSTLKIQPAELGDSAVYLCASSLYTSGTTGELFFGEGSRLTVL.

CDR3 nucleotide sequence: TGTGCCAGCAGCTTAGGGACTCACTACGAGCAGTACTTC. Amino acids: CASSLGTHYEQYF. J is TRBJ2-7 and V is TRBV5-6, with D perhaps TRBD2 (6 bases). Trimming removed 2 bases from V and 3 bases from J, with 9 bases in between. This CDR3 has 13 amino acids. The germline V gene encodes CDR1 SGHDT and CDR2 YYEEEE. Full variable domain (outside the CDR3, taken from reference TRBV5-6 and TRBJ2-7): DAGVTQSPTHLIKTRGQQVTLRCSPKSGHDTVSWYQQALGQGPQFIFQYYEEEERQRGNFPDRFSGHQFPNYSSELNVNALLLGDSALYLCASSLGTHYEQYFGPGTRLTVT.

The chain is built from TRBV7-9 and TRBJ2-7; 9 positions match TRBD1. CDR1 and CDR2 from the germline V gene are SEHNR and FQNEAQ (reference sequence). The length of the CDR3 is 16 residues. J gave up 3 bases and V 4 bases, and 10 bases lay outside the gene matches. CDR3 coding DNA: TGTGCCAGCAGCTCCATCCGGGACAGGGTGAACTACGAGCAGTACTTC. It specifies CASSSIRDRVNYEQYF.